The sample holds one count of the clone carrying this T cell receptor (beta chain). The antigen is undetermined. These data come from a study of OX40 agonist ivuxolimab in advanced cancers. Notes on the study in general: More expanded clones were found, on average, in CD8+ than in CD4+ T cells. Among expanded peripheral T cells, antigen specificity went undetermined.

The repertoire was sequenced with immunoSEQ multiplex PCR; TCRdb's copy has only in-frame clones and lacks some. Of 70,000 to 95,000 clones listed, around 90% are singletons. The germline V gene encodes CDR1 SGHTA and CDR2 FQGNSA. The CDR3 loop spans 15 amino acids. V gave up 2 bases and J gave up 1 base; unmatched junction bases: 5. This TCR derives from an adult with an advanced solid tumor such as melanoma, head and neck, liver or kidney cancer. The sample in question was CD4+ or CD8+ T cells sorted from blood, obtained in a trial of the OX40 agonist ivuxolimab. The chain couples TRBV7-2 to TRBJ2-7; 7 bases align to TRBD1. The CDR3 DNA sequence: TGTGCCAGCAGCTTATCCGGGGACAGTTCCTACGAGCAGTACTTC. This encodes CASSLSGDSSYEQYF. Variable domain in full (rest from reference TRBV7-2 and TRBJ2-7): GAGVSQSPSNKVTEKGKDVELRCDPISGHTALYWYRQSLGQGLEFLIYFQGNSAPDKSGLPSDRFSAERTGGSVSTLTIQRTQQEDSAVYLCASSLSGDSSYEQYFGPGTRLTVT.